This T cell receptor (beta chain) emerged from a study of vaccination effects on CD4 cells after COVID-19. Findings and limits, study-wide: Late post-vaccination samples showed marked contraction of infection- and vaccine-induced clones.

Method: immunoSEQ multiplex PCR; TCRdb's copy keeps in-frame clones and lacks some. The table shows 50,000 to 75,000 clones, with 80% to 90% occurring only once. There are a few counts of this clone. Its specificity is unknown. The germline V gene has CDR1 SNHLY and CDR2 FYNNEI. The CDR3 is made up of 11 amino acids. V gave up 7 bases and J gave up 4 bases, with 7 bases separating them. ViraFEST expansion of antigen-specific CD4+ T cells with viral peptide pools preceded sequencing. Once cultured for roughly nine days, the cells underwent separation to obtain CD4+ T cells. Each vaccine recipient was nucleocapsid antibody negative and had no prior SARS-CoV-2 infection. The researchers cultured 1.5 million to 2 million PBMC per well with 8.5 to 10 IU/ml IL-2 and 9.5 to 10 ug/ml peptides. Half the medium was replaced with IL-2 medium on days 3 and 7.

This sequence originates from a human donor who received a COVID-19 vaccine. The material sequenced was CD4+ T cells from PBMCs cultured with HCoV-229E spike peptides, taken before COVID-19 vaccination. The rearrangement uses TRBV2 and TRBJ1-2; D gene ambiguous. In DNA, the CDR3 is TGTGCCAGCACCGAGATCTATGGCTACACCTTC. Protein sequence: CASTEIYGYTF.